This TCR beta chain was sequenced for a study of OX40 agonist ivuxolimab in advanced cancers. About the study: People in dose escalation had one of these cancers: hepatocellular carcinoma, melanoma, renal cell or head and neck cancer. Having had anti-PD-1, anti-PD-L1 or anti-CTLA-4 therapy before was allowed, and approximately 40% had some.

Germline V lookup: CDR1 ENHRY, CDR2 SYGVKD. The CDR3 extends over 15 amino acids. Between the trimmed V and J ends, which lost 2 bases and 0 bases, there was a span of 5 bases. This clone was observed a single time. Anyone with autoimmune disease history or systemic immunosuppression was excluded. Assay used: immunoSEQ multiplex PCR; TCRdb lists only in-frame clones, some missing. The sample consists of about 80,000 clones, just under 85% of them appearing once. This sequence joins TRBV10-3 and TRBJ1-6, with D unresolved. This sample comprised CD4+ or CD8+ T cells sorted from blood, obtained in a trial of the OX40 agonist ivuxolimab. This sequence was found in an adult with an advanced solid tumor such as melanoma, head and neck, liver or kidney cancer. The CDR3 DNA reads as TGTGCCATCAGTGAGGGGAGCTCCTATAATTCACCCCTCCACTTT. Its translation is CAISEGSSYNSPLHF.